This T cell receptor (beta chain) was identified during a study of blood T cell repertoires in COVID-19 (dated by TCRdb to the early 2020s). About the full investigation: Samples covering the acute and convalescent phases of COVID-19 were provided by collaborators in the United States, Italy and Spain. The samples were drawn from the first 160 participants of the ongoing ImmuneRACE study and from 950 to 1,500 subjects provided by 6 global collaborators. Subjects who had been exposed to COVID-19, were actively infected with it, or had recovered from it provided the deeply sampled blood TCRbeta repertoires that made up the dataset. A de-identified subject ID, COVID-19 status, age in years and sex were almost always included in the sample metadata. The material from the prospective study consisted of cDNA or gDNA derived from T cells, B-cell-depleted T cells, or PBMCs. The repertoires were released in a freely available public database intended as a resource for research on the immune response to SARS-CoV-2. Where available, HLA class I and class II types were taken from metadata supplied by the sample provider and were not determined by assay-based typing. What the work shows at the level of the full study, not this receptor alone: Clinical and demographic metadata were provided uncurated, with the amount varying by source and participant.

Comments on this clone: No cognate antigen has been identified for it. It has no much larger one-base neighbor in the sample; base qualities were not kept.

CDR1 and CDR2 are drawn from the germline V gene: LGHNA, YSLEER. V lost 1 base and J lost 6 bases, and the count of bases not matched to a germline gene is 11. The CDR3 sequence holds 18 residues, the cysteine and phenylalanine included. Just the 54-base CDR3 DNA is kept, in frame starting at base 1. Enrolling through a virtual design, the prospective study's participants ranged in age from roughly 18 to 90 years and lived across around 25 United States geographic areas. In the prospective study, participants were assigned to cohorts based on the clinical history participants reported in a screening survey and a study questionnaire. ImmuneRACE Cohort 3 recovered participants were defined by two consecutive negative NP/OP PCR tests, healthcare professional clearance, or symptom resolution. In the prospective study, whole blood, serum and a nasopharyngeal or oropharyngeal swab were collected from each participant by mobile phlebotomists. Prospective study participants could optionally give additional blood draws and questionnaires over an approximately two-month period. Blood samples from the prospective study were shipped frozen or at room temperature prior to DNA extraction.

TCRbeta CDR3 regions were amplified from genomic DNA by means of the immunoSEQ Assay, a bias-controlled multiplex PCR. From the authors' description of their analysis: The number of nucleated cells in each sample was estimated from the amplification of reference gene primers within the assay. To quantify the absolute abundance of each unique TCRbeta CDR3 rearrangement, sequence reads were collapsed and filtered. For each sample, productive Simpson clonality was calculated as the square root of Simpson's diversity index over productive rearrangements. What TCRdb holds here is the immuneACCESS table cut down to in-frame rearrangements. Part of the clones is not present; checked against another copy, under half of the missing clones reflect an unresolved V gene, and the others are unexplained. The V and J calls and clone size come from that table; D and trimming were worked out from the DNA. In all, the sample holds under 200,000 clones, and 70% to 90% of those were seen once. The biggest ten clones account for about 6.6% of the sample.

Input material: PBMCs or T cells enriched from blood (not recorded which). The TCR originated in a woman aged 45 to 65 who had recovered from COVID-19. Recombination linked TRBV4-3 to TRBJ2-3, with 12 junctional bases fitting TRBD2. The CDR3 in this case is CASSQGEKLAGGMDTQYF. In nucleotide form, the sequence is TGCGCCAGCAGCCAAGGGGAGAAACTAGCGGGGGGAATGGATACGCAGTATTTT.